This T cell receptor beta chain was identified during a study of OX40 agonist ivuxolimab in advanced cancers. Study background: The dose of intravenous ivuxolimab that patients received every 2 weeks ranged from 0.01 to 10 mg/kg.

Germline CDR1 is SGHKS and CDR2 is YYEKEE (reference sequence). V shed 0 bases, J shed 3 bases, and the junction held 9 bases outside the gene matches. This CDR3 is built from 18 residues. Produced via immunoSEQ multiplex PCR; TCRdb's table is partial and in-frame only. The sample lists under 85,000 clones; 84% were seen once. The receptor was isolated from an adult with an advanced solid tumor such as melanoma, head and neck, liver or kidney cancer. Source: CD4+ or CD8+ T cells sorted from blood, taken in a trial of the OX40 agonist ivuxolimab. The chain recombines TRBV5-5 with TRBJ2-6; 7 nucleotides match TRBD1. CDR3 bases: TGTGCCAGCAGCTTGGTTGTGACAGGGTCGTATGGGGCCAACGTCCTGACTTTC. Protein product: CASSLVVTGSYGANVLTF.